This section outlines one T cell receptor (beta chain) sequence together with its context. The target antigen is unknown. These data belong to a study of monozygotic twins with inflammatory bowel disease. Study-level points and caveats: People with IBD had fewer clonotypes in common with others than healthy twins did, especially with disease activity. Using the inverse Simpson index, IBD patients had lower TCRbeta diversity than healthy co-twins.

After skipping T cell sorting, the authors isolated total RNA from whole blood. TCR libraries each used about 4,000 ng of total RNA. TCRdb re-called the 5' RACE reads and gives one entry per CDR3 protein, without DNA. The sample has more than 110,000 distinct CDR3 sequences; the top ten hold roughly 1.2%. The CDR3 is 11 amino acids. Germline V gene sequence: CDR1 KGHDR, CDR2 SFDVKD. The clonotype comes from a human donor with ulcerative colitis or Crohn's disease, or a healthy co-twin of an affected twin (not recorded which). Sequencing was carried out using blood. This rearrangement joins TRBV24-1 to TRBJ1-1; TCRdb lists TRBD1, though no DNA is available to test this call. CDR3 loop: CATGKGARAFF.